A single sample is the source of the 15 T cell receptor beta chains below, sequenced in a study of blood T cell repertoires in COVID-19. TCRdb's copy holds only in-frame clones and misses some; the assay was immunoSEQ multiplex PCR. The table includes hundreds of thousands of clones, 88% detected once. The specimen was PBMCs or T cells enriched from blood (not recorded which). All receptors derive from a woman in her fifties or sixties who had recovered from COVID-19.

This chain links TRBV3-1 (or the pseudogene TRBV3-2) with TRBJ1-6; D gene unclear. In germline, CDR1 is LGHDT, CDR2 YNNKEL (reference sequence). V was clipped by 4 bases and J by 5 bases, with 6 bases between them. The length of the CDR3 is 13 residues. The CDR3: CASSRLNNSPLHF. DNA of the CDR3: TGTGCCAGCAGCCGTCTAAATAATTCACCCCTCCACTTT.

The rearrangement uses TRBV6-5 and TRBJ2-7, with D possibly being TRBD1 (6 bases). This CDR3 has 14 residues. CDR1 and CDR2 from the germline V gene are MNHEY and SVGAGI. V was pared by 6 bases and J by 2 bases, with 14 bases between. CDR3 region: CASRRTAQPYEQYF. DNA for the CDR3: TGTGCCAGCAGACGGACAGCGCAACCCTACGAGCAGTACTTC.

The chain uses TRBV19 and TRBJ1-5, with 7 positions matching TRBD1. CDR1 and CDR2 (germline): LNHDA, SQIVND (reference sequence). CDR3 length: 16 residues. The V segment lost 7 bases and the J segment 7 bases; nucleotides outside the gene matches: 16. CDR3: CASTQGTQGVRQPQHF. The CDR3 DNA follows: TGTGCCAGTACCCAAGGGACCCAGGGGGTACGGCAGCCCCAGCATTTT.

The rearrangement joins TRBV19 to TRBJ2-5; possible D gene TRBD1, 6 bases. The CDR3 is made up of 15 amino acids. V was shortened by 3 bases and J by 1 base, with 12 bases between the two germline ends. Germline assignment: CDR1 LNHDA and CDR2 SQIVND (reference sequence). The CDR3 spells CASSIIGGLQETQYF. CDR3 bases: TGTGCCAGTAGTATTATAGGGGGTCTCCAAGAGACCCAGTACTTC.

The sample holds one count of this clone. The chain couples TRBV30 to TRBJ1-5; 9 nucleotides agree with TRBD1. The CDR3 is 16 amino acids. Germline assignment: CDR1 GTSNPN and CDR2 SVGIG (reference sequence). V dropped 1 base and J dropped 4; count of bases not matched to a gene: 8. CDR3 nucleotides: TGTGCCTGGAGTGCAGCCCCTGGGACAGGGAATCAGCCCCAGCATTTT. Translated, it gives CAWSAAPGTGNQPQHF.

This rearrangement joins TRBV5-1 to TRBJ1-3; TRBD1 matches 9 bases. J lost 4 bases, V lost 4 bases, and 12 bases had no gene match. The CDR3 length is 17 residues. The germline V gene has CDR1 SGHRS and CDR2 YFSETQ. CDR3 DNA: TGCGCCAGCAGCGAGAAGCAAGGACAGGGGAGAGGAAACACCATATATTTT. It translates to CASSEKQGQGRGNTIYF.

The DNA of the CDR3 is TGTGCCAGTAGGCCGGGACAGGTCACAGATACGCAGTATTTT. It translates to CASRPGQVTDTQYF. This chain links TRBV19 with TRBJ2-3; 8 bases are shared with TRBD1. Germline CDR1 reads LNHDA; CDR2 reads SQIVND (reference sequence). Trimming took 6 bases from V and 2 from J; bases not matched to a gene: 4. The CDR3 runs 14 residues.

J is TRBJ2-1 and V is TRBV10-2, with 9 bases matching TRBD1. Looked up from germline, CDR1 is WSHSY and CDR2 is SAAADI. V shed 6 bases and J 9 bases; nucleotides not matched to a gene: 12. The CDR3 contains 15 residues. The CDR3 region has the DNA TGCGCCAGCAGACCGATGGGACAGGGATGGGTTGAGCAGTTCTTC. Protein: CASRPMGQGWVEQFF.

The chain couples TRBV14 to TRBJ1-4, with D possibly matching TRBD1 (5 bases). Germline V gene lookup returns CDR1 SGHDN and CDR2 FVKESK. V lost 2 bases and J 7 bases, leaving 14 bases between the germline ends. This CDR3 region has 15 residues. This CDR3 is CASSQQQVRGEKLFF. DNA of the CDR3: TGTGCCAGCAGCCAACAACAGGTGCGGGGTGAAAAACTGTTTTTT.

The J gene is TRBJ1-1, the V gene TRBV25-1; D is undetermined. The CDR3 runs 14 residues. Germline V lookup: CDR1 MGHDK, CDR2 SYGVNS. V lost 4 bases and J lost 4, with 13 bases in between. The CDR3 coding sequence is TGTGCCAGCAGTGTGACGCTAGAAGGCACTGAAGCTTTCTTT. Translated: CASSVTLEGTEAFF.

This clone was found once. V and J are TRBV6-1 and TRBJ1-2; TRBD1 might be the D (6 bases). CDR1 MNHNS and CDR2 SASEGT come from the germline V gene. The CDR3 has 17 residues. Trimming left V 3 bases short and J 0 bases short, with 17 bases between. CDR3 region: CASSETGAINSNYGYTF. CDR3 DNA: TGTGCCAGCAGTGAGACAGGCGCCATTAACTCTAACTATGGCTACACCTTC.

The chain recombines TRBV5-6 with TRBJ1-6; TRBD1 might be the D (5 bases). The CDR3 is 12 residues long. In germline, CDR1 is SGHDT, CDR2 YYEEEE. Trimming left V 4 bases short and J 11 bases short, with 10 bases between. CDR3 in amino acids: CASSAGSTPLHF. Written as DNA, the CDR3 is TGTGCCAGCAGCGCAGGGTCTACACCCCTCCACTTT.

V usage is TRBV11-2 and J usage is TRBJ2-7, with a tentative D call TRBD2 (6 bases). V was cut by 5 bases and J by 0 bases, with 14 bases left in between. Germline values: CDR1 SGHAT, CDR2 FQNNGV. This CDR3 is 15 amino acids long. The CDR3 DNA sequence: TGTGCCAGCAGCCTCGGACTAAGCGGCTCCTACGAGCAGTACGTC. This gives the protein CASSLGLSGSYEQYV.

The CDR3 here is CASSHGVRSGYTF. The CDR3 DNA follows: TGTGCCAGCAGCCACGGGGTCCGTAGCGGCTACACCTTC. The V call is TRBV3-1 (or the pseudogene TRBV3-2), the J call TRBJ1-2; D unclear. The CDR3 spans 13 residues. Trimming shortened V by 3 bases and J by 8 bases, and 13 bases separated the two germline ends. The V gene's germline CDR1 is LGHDT and CDR2 YNNKEL (reference sequence).

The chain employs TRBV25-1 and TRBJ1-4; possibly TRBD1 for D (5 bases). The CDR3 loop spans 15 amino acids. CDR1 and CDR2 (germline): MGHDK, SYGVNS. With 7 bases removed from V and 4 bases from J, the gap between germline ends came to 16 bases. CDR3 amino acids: CASTVGTGDNEKLFF. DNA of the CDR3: TGTGCCAGCACGGTGGGGACGGGAGATAATGAAAAACTGTTTTTT.